The 12 T cell receptor beta chains listed next were all sequenced from one sample in a study of blood T cell repertoires in COVID-19 (dated by TCRdb to about 2020). The protocol used for the library was the immunoSEQ multiplex PCR assay. In its TCRdb copy, this immuneACCESS table keeps in-frame sequences only and misses some clones. Where compared with another copy, unresolved V genes explain less than half of these, and the others have no known cause. The sample yields hundreds of thousands of clones; over 85% were counted once. Of the sample, roughly a tenth is held by the ten largest clones. Sequenced: PBMCs or T cells enriched from blood (not recorded which). Receptors were obtained from a woman aged 30 to 39 who had recovered from COVID-19.

The chain couples TRBV7-2 to TRBJ2-6; maybe TRBD2 (5 bases). The germline V gene encodes CDR1 SGHTA and CDR2 FQGNSA. Between the trimmed V and J ends, which lost 1 base and 2 bases, there was a span of 15 bases. This CDR3 is 18 amino acids long. The CDR3 spells CASSLDIGGRAGANVLTF. The CDR3 DNA follows: TGTGCCAGCAGCTTAGATATAGGTGGGCGGGCTGGGGCCAACGTCCTGACTTTC.

The rearrangement uses TRBV19 and TRBJ1-5; 7 bases line up with TRBD1. This CDR3 is built from 13 residues. Germline trimming cut 9 bases from V and 7 bases from J; bases unmatched to any gene: 9. CDR1 LNHDA and CDR2 SQIVND come from the germline V gene (reference sequence). CDR3 residues: CASRQGMGQPQHF. The CDR3 coding sequence is TGTGCCAGCAGACAGGGCATGGGACAGCCCCAGCATTTT. Full variable domain (remainder filled in from reference TRBV19 and TRBJ1-5): DGGITQSPKYLFRKEGQNVTLSCEQNLNHDAMYWYRQDPGQGLRLIYYSQIVNDFQKGDIAEGYSVSREKKESFPLTVTSAQKNPTAFYLCASRQGMGQPQHFGDGTRLSIL.

This clone came up a few times. CDR3 in amino acids: CASSLRDRVKTEAFF. CDR3 in DNA: TGTGCCAGCAGTTTAAGGGACAGGGTTAAAACTGAAGCTTTCTTT. The J gene is TRBJ1-1, the V gene TRBV28; 9 positions match TRBD1. The CDR3 totals 15 residues. Germline loops: CDR1 MDHEN, CDR2 SYDVKM. V dropped 2 bases and J dropped 5; count of bases not matched to a gene: 6.

V and J are TRBV2 and TRBJ1-2, with 7 bases aligning to TRBD1. J gave up 1 base and V 6 bases, and 5 bases lay outside the gene matches. This CDR3 region has 14 residues. Per the germline V gene, CDR1 is SNHLY and CDR2 is FYNNEI. The CDR3 sequence: CASRDRPLNYGYTF. CDR3 nucleotides: TGTGCCAGCAGGGACAGGCCCCTTAACTATGGCTACACCTTC.

The rearrangement uses TRBV5-1 and TRBJ1-4; the match to TRBD1 covers 7 bases. The V gene's germline CDR1 is SGHRS and CDR2 YFSETQ. CDR3 length: 18 amino acids. With 3 bases clipped from V and 0 bases from J, the junction kept 11 bases outside the gene matches. The DNA of the CDR3 is TGCGCCAGCAGCTCGGGGACAGTTACTTATGCAACTAATGAAAAACTGTTTTTT. This sequence encodes CASSSGTVTYATNEKLFF. The full variable domain, completed using reference TRBV5-1 and TRBJ1-4, is KAGVTQTPRYLIKTRGQQVTLSCSPISGHRSVSWYQQTPGQGLQFLFEYFSETQRNKGNFPGRFSGRQFSNSRSEMNVSTLELGDSALYLCASSSGTVTYATNEKLFFGSGTQLSVL.

V and J are TRBV7-2 and TRBJ2-7, with D tentatively TRBD1 (6 bases). CDR1 is SGHTA and CDR2 is FQGNSA in the germline V gene. The CDR3 extends over 14 amino acids. Trimming pared 5 bases from V and 4 bases from J, leaving 15 bases between. CDR3 amino acids: CASSHRVSEYEQYF. In nucleotides, the CDR3 is TGTGCCAGCAGCCACAGGGTCTCGGAGTACGAGCAGTACTTC.

CDR3 coding DNA: TGTGCCAGCAGCTTGCAGGGTTCTTCCGGGGAGCTGTTTTTT. The encoded protein is CASSLQGSSGELFF. V is TRBV7-3 and J is TRBJ2-2, with D tentatively TRBD1 (5 bases). Looked up from germline, CDR1 is SGHTA and CDR2 is FQGTGA. The CDR3 spans 14 residues. V was cut by 3 bases and J by 6 bases, with 11 bases left in between.

CDR3 DNA sequence: TGTGCCAGCTCACAAATGCAGGGGTCTAATGAAAAACTGTTTTTT. Translating gives CASSQMQGSNEKLFF. The chain combines TRBV18 with TRBJ1-4, with TRBD1 as a possible D gene (6 bases). In germline, CDR1 is KGHSH, CDR2 LQKENI. Trimming removed 4 bases at V and 3 bases at J, with 12 bases between. There are 15 residues in the CDR3. Supplemented by reference TRBV18 and TRBJ1-4, the full variable domain reads NAGVMQNPRHLVRRRGQEARLRCSPMKGHSHVYWYRQLPEEGLKFMVYLQKENIIDESGMPKERFSAEFPKEGPSILRIQQVVRGDSAAYFCASSQMQGSNEKLFFGSGTQLSVL.

This chain uses TRBV6-4 with TRBJ2-2; D is unclear. The CDR3 runs 14 residues. Trimming shortened V by 8 bases and J by 7 bases, and 17 bases separated the two germline ends. Germline CDR1 and CDR2: MRHNA and SNTAGT. DNA of the CDR3: TGTGCCAGCGAGGTGTCACCGGCGAGCGGGGAGCTGTTTTTT. Translated, it gives CASEVSPASGELFF.

V and J are TRBV14 and TRBJ1-1, with D perhaps TRBD1 (6 bases). This CDR3 has 15 amino acids. V dropped 2 bases and J dropped 11 bases, with 21 bases sitting between them. Germline loops: CDR1 SGHDN, CDR2 FVKESK. CDR3 sequence (DNA): TGTGCCAGCAGCCAACAGGACAGAAAACGCCAAGCGGCTTTCTTT. This encodes CASSQQDRKRQAAFF. The whole variable domain, filled in from reference TRBV14 and TRBJ1-1, reads EAGVTQFPSHSVIEKGQTVTLRCDPISGHDNLYWYRRVMGKEIKFLLHFVKESKQDESGMPNNRFLAERTGGTYSTLKVQPAELEDSGVYFCASSQQDRKRQAAFFGQGTRLTVV.

This chain connects TRBV2 to TRBJ2-7, with D perhaps matching TRBD1 (8 bases). Germline lookup yields CDR1 SNHLY and CDR2 FYNNEI. This CDR3 is built from 14 residues. V was trimmed by 5 bases and J by 3 bases, leaving 14 bases between them. The CDR3 DNA is TGTGCCAGCAGTTTTTACAGGGGGGGCTACGAGCAGTACTTC. It yields the protein CASSFYRGGYEQYF.

The chain carries TRBV5-1 and TRBJ1-2; the match to TRBD1 covers 7 bases. The CDR3 extends over 15 amino acids. V dropped 5 bases and J dropped 2; count of bases not matched to a gene: 9. CDR1 is SGHRS, CDR2 YFSETQ, per germline. The CDR3 spells CASSPGQFLNYGYTF. As DNA, the CDR3 is TGCGCCAGCAGTCCGGGACAGTTTTTAAACTATGGCTACACCTTC.